This entry features one TCR beta chain sequence. Its antigen is still unknown. The CDR3 is made up of 16 amino acids. Trimming took 5 bases from V and 0 from J, leaving 14 bases between them. From germline, CDR1 is MNHEY and CDR2 SMNVEV (reference sequence). The data were taken from a study of beta chain features in type 1 diabetes. Study-wide results and limits: Moderate yet significant TCRB CDR3 shortening was seen in Type 1 diabetes patients in all four CD4+ subsets. Fewer junction insertions and more nucleotide deletions appeared in type 1 diabetes patients.

Sampling consisted of one heparinised blood draw per donor, averaging approximately 100 mL. Purities in excess of 95% were seen in all sorted populations. All of the isolated RNA was reverse transcribed, so expressed TCRB transcripts were sequenced. Assay: immunoSEQ multiplex PCR; the TCRdb copy retains only in-frame clones and omits some. The sample has roughly 220,000 clones; approximately 16% are singletons. The TCR originated in a man aged 30-40 years with type 1 diabetes. The J gene is TRBJ2-4, the V gene TRBV27; D possibly corresponds to TRBD1 (5 bases). The specimen was naive CD4+ T cells from blood. CDR3 sequence reads: CASSRLTVLAKNIQYF. CDR3 nucleotide sequence: TGTGCCAGCAGTCGATTGACAGTCCTAGCCAAAAACATTCAGTACTTC.